This entry lists 27 T cell receptor beta chains sequenced from one sample in a study of shared clonotypes between healthy human individuals (dated by TCRdb to the early 2020s). Library construction relied on the immunoSEQ multiplex PCR assay. Sourced from immuneACCESS, this table was stored by TCRdb with only in-frame sequences that have V and J called. A share of the clones is absent; for the studies checked, an unresolved V gene accounts for under half, and the remainder has no known explanation. In all, the sample holds some 2.1 million clones, and over 85% of those were seen once. The top ten clonotypes cover 0.85% to 1.3% of the sample. For the CD8 naive samples, CD45RO-negative cells were positively selected for CCR7, yielding a CD45RA+CCR7+ population from which TemRA cells were excluded. Sequences were obtained from naive CD8+ T cells sorted from blood. The sample's cell subset or site label is to be understood as: CD45RA+CCR7+. Source of these receptors: a man younger than 30 in good health.

This chain joins TRBV27 and TRBJ2-1; D is unresolved. The length of the CDR3 is 13 residues. CDR1 and CDR2 (germline): MNHEY, SMNVEV (reference sequence). Trimming left V 6 bases short and J 5 bases short, with 11 bases between. The DNA for the CDR3 is TGTGCCAGCAGACCCCGGACCGACAATGAGCAGTTCTTC. It is translated as CASRPRTDNEQFF.

This chain connects TRBV7-9 to TRBJ1-1; weak D call: TRBD1 (6 bases). The CDR3 sequence is 15 residues long. Deletions cut 2 bases from V and 0 bases from J, with 10 bases between. Germline V gene sequence: CDR1 SEHNR, CDR2 FQNEAQ (reference sequence). CDR3 in DNA: TGTGCCAGCAGCTTATACCAGGGGATGAACACTGAAGCTTTCTTT. Translation: CASSLYQGMNTEAFF.

As regards this clone: This sample also contains other DNA sequences that code for the same CDR3. CDR3 in DNA: TGCAGCGTTGAAGTTGCCGGGGATGAGCAGTTCTTC. It yields the protein CSVEVAGDEQFF. The chain is built from TRBV29-1 and TRBJ2-1, with D perhaps matching TRBD2 (5 bases). Trimming cost V 1 base and J 8 bases, with 9 bases left between them. The CDR3 is made up of 12 amino acids. Germline CDR1 is SQVTM and CDR2 is ANQGSEA.

This clone was seen just once. The rearrangement links TRBV4-3 to TRBJ1-1; D is possibly TRBD1 (6 bases). Germline V gene sequence: CDR1 LGHNA, CDR2 YSLEER. The CDR3 sequence is 12 residues long. V was trimmed by 6 bases and J by 11 bases, leaving 16 bases between them. CDR3 bases: TGCGCCAGCAGGGGGGAACAGGGTCTGGCTTTCTTT. This gives the protein CASRGEQGLAFF.

This rearrangement joins TRBV7-9 to TRBJ2-1; 7 positions match TRBD2. CDR1 and CDR2 from the germline V gene are SEHNR and FQNEAQ (reference sequence). This CDR3 is built from 16 residues. With 1 base clipped from V and 2 bases from J, the junction kept 5 bases outside the gene matches. Written as DNA, the CDR3 is TGTGCCAGCAGCTTAGTTGGGACTAATCCCTACAATGAGCAGTTCTTC. The encoded protein is CASSLVGTNPYNEQFF. Full variable domain (rest looked up from reference TRBV7-9 and TRBJ2-1): DTGVSQNPRHKITKRGQNVTFRCDPISEHNRLYWYRQTLGQGPEFLTYFQNEAQLEKSRLLSDRFSAERPKGSFSTLEIQRTEQGDSAMYLCASSLVGTNPYNEQFFGPGTRLTVL.

This clone was observed a single time. The rearrangement joins TRBV2 to TRBJ2-1; 12 bases are a match to TRBD2. The CDR3 has 17 residues. Looked up from germline, CDR1 is SNHLY and CDR2 is FYNNEI. The junction had 5 bases not matched to a gene; V was cut back by 5 bases and J by 0 bases. The CDR3 here is CASSTTTSGSSYNEQFF. In DNA, the CDR3 is TGTGCCAGCAGTACCACGACTAGCGGGAGCTCCTACAATGAGCAGTTCTTC. Together with reference TRBV2 and TRBJ2-1, the CDR3 gives the full variable domain: EPEVTQTPSHQVTQMGQEVILRCVPISNHLYFYWYRQILGQKVEFLVSFYNNEISEKSEIFDDQFSVERPDGSNFTLKIRSTKLEDSAMYFCASSTTTSGSSYNEQFFGPGTRLTVL.

Concerning this clone: Other nucleotide sequences from this sample produce the same CDR3. This chain connects TRBV9 to TRBJ2-7; 10 bases fit TRBD1. This CDR3 contains 13 residues. The V segment lost 4 bases and the J segment 4 bases; nucleotides outside the gene matches: 2. Germline V lookup: CDR1 SGDLS, CDR2 YYNGEE. The CDR3 DNA reads TGTGCCAGCAGCTCGGGACAGGGGTACGAGCAGTACTTC. Residues: CASSSGQGYEQYF.

This clone was detected once. V and J are TRBV10-1 and TRBJ2-1; 9 nucleotides agree with TRBD1. CDR1 is WNHNN and CDR2 is SYGVQD in the germline V gene (reference sequence). The CDR3 length is 16 residues. Trimming at V came to 3 bases and at J to 6 bases, leaving 9 bases not matched to a gene. The CDR3 DNA is TGCGCCAGCAGTGAATCGGGGGGACAGGGTCTCAATGAGCAGTTCTTC. It yields the protein CASSESGGQGLNEQFF.

The V gene is TRBV5-6, the J gene TRBJ2-7; D is possibly TRBD2 (5 bases). The CDR3 is 15 amino acids. Trimming pared 4 bases from V and 3 bases from J, leaving 17 bases between. Germline loops: CDR1 SGHDT, CDR2 YYEEEE. CDR3 nucleotides: TGTGCCAGCAGCCCCCCCGGGGTTGATGTCTACGAGCAGTACTTC. Amino acid sequence: CASSPPGVDVYEQYF. The full variable domain, completed using reference TRBV5-6 and TRBJ2-7, is DAGVTQSPTHLIKTRGQQVTLRCSPKSGHDTVSWYQQALGQGPQFIFQYYEEEERQRGNFPDRFSGHQFPNYSSELNVNALLLGDSALYLCASSPPGVDVYEQYFGPGTRLTVT.

The J gene is TRBJ2-7, the V gene TRBV4-1; the D is unclear. V lost 1 base and J 6 bases, leaving 10 bases between the germline ends. The CDR3 contains 13 residues. Germline V gene lookup returns CDR1 MGHRA and CDR2 YSYEKL. CDR3 residues: CASSQVYYTEQYF. The CDR3, as DNA: TGCGCCAGCAGCCAAGTCTACTACACCGAGCAGTACTTC.

V usage is TRBV25-1 and J usage is TRBJ1-1, with D perhaps matching TRBD1 (5 bases). Germline CDR1 and CDR2: MGHDK and SYGVNS. CDR3 length: 14 amino acids. V lost 6 bases, J lost 3 bases, and 14 bases lay in between. CDR3: CASSQRGGYTEAFF. DNA of the CDR3: TGTGCCAGCAGCCAAAGGGGAGGGTACACTGAAGCTTTCTTT.

As regards this clone: This sample includes further DNA sequences coding for the same CDR3. This chain connects TRBV27 to TRBJ2-6; no reliable D call. V lost 3 bases and J lost 2, with 2 bases in between. Germline lookup yields CDR1 MNHEY and CDR2 SMNVEV (reference sequence). The CDR3 contains 13 residues. The CDR3 nucleotides are TGTGCCAGCAGTTTGACTGGGGCCAACGTCCTGACTTTC. Encoded protein: CASSLTGANVLTF.

V usage is TRBV6-5 and J usage is TRBJ2-1, with TRBD1 identical over 9 bases. Germline CDR1 MNHEY, CDR2 SVGAGI. V lost 8 bases, J lost 3 bases, and 5 bases stayed unmatched. This CDR3 spans 14 amino acids. CDR3 sequence reads: CASATGGFYNEQFF. CDR3 DNA sequence: TGTGCCAGCGCAACAGGGGGCTTCTACAATGAGCAGTTCTTC.

This chain connects TRBV27 to TRBJ2-3; 7 nucleotides agree with TRBD2. This CDR3 is built from 19 residues. Germline CDR1 reads MNHEY; CDR2 reads SMNVEV (reference sequence). The V segment lost 0 bases and the J segment 3 bases; nucleotides outside the gene matches: 15. In DNA form, the CDR3 reads TGTGCCAGCAGTTTATCGTTCCCGACGACTAGCTACCAAACAGATACGCAGTATTTT. Encoded protein: CASSLSFPTTSYQTDTQYF.

Concerning this clone itself: Relative to the germline gene, one junction end is altered; a read error may explain this. The V call is TRBV7-7, the J call TRBJ1-5, with D unclear. Germline V CDR1 and CDR2: SSHAT, FNYEAQ (reference sequence). The length of the CDR3 is 13 residues. CDR3 sequence reads: CASSLGPNQPQHF. The CDR3 coding sequence is TGTGCTAGCAGCTTGGGCCCCAATCAGCCCCAGCATTTT. Drawing the rest from reference TRBV7-7 and TRBJ1-5, the complete variable domain is GAGVSQSPRYKVTKRGQDVTLRCDPISSHATLYWYQQALGQGPEFLTYFNYEAQPDKSGLPSDRFSAERPEGSISTLTIQRTEQRDSAMYRCASSLGPNQPQHFGDGTRLSIL.

Turning to this clone: The same CDR3 is also encoded by other DNA sequences in this sample. CDR3 bases: TGTGCCAGCAGCTTACAGGGGGGCAACGAGCAGTACTTC. It specifies CASSLQGGNEQYF. This chain links TRBV13 with TRBJ2-7, with a tentative D call TRBD1 (7 bases). V gave up 2 bases and J gave up 5 bases, with 10 bases separating them. CDR1 is PRHDT and CDR2 is FYEKMQ in the germline V gene (reference sequence). The CDR3 consists of 13 residues.

This CDR3 reads CASSLLGSPWGYGYTF. The DNA for the CDR3 is TGTGCCAGCAGCCTGCTTGGATCCCCTTGGGGCTATGGCTACACCTTC. The V and J genes are TRBV5-8 and TRBJ1-2; D is ambiguous. The CDR3 has 16 amino acids. The V end was cut by 4 bases, the J end by 4 bases, with 20 bases between. The germline CDR1 and CDR2 sequences are SGHTS and YDEGEE.

The V gene is TRBV4-2, the J gene TRBJ1-2; D not certain. From germline, CDR1 is LGHNA and CDR2 YNFKEQ. The CDR3 totals 16 residues. V gave up 0 bases and J gave up 4 bases, with 15 bases separating them. CDR3 sequence reads: CASSQEVIGSGYGYTF. The CDR3 bases are TGTGCCAGCAGCCAAGAAGTAATAGGGTCTGGCTATGGCTACACCTTC.

The gene calls are TRBV21-1 and TRBJ2-2; the table's D call of TRBD1 was not tested on the DNA. TRBV21-1 is annotated as a pseudogene. The CDR3 spans 16 residues. As DNA, the CDR3 is TGTGCCAGCAGCCTCCGGGACACCCGAGGCACCGGGGAGCTGTTTTTT. It codes for CASSLRDTRGTGELFF.

The rearrangement uses TRBV25-1 and TRBJ2-3, with 11 bases matching TRBD2. V was clipped by 1 base and J by 3 bases; unmatched bases: 9. Germline CDR1 MGHDK, CDR2 SYGVNS. The CDR3 loop spans 18 amino acids. Here the CDR3 DNA reads TGTGCCAGCAGTGAATCCGGGACTAGCGGAGGAAGGACAGATACGCAGTATTTT. The encoded protein is CASSESGTSGGRTDTQYF. The full variable domain, rest sourced from reference TRBV25-1 and TRBJ2-3, is EADIYQTPRYLVIGTGKKITLECSQTMGHDKMYWYQQDPGMELHLIHYSYGVNSTEKGDLSSESTVSRIRTEHFPLTLESARPSHTSQYLCASSESGTSGGRTDTQYFGPGTRLTVL.

The chain recombines TRBV28 with TRBJ2-1; possibly TRBD1 or TRBD2 for D (5 bases each). V was trimmed by 5 bases and J by 2 bases, leaving 13 bases between them. Germline CDR1 reads MDHEN; CDR2 reads SYDVKM. CDR3 length equals 15 residues. CDR3 loop: CASSRDVIPYNEQFF. The DNA of the CDR3 is TGTGCCAGCAGTCGGGACGTCATACCCTACAATGAGCAGTTCTTC.

The CDR3 DNA reads TGTGCCAGCAGCGTATTCGGGAATAATTACAATGAGCAGTTCTTC. Translated: CASSVFGNNYNEQFF. V is TRBV9 and J is TRBJ2-1; possible D gene TRBD2, 5 bases. V was clipped by 1 base and J by 4 bases, with 12 bases between them. Germline V gives CDR1 SGDLS, CDR2 YYNGEE. CDR3 length: 15 amino acids.

With regard to this clone: This same CDR3 is encoded by further DNA sequences in the sample. This sequence joins TRBV27 and TRBJ2-5; a weak D match, TRBD1 (8 bases). Germline V gene data show CDR1 as MNHEY and CDR2 as SMNVEV (reference sequence). V dropped 2 bases and J dropped 4 bases, with 11 bases sitting between them. The CDR3 covers 14 residues. The CDR3 nucleotides are TGTGCCAGCAGTTTAACAGGGGGGGGAGAGACCCAGTACTTC. Translated, it gives CASSLTGGGETQYF.

Comments on this clone: The same CDR3 can be traced to other DNA sequences in this sample. The V and J genes are TRBV9 and TRBJ1-1; D gene ambiguous. Germline CDR1 reads SGDLS; CDR2 reads YYNGEE. The V end lost 0 bases, the J end lost 3 bases, and 9 bases lay between the germline ends. The CDR3 covers 14 residues. The CDR3 spells CASSVGGGYTEAFF. CDR3 nucleotide sequence: TGTGCCAGCAGCGTAGGGGGTGGGTACACTGAAGCTTTCTTT. Using reference TRBV9 and TRBJ1-1 for the parts outside the CDR3, the full variable domain is DSGVTQTPKHLITATGQRVTLRCSPRSGDLSVYWYQQSLDQGLQFLIQYYNGEERAKGNILERFSAQQFPDLHSELNLSSLELGDSALYFCASSVGGGYTEAFFGQGTRLTVV.

The chain couples TRBV10-2 to TRBJ2-7, with 12 bases matching TRBD1. The germline CDR1 and CDR2 sequences are WSHSY and SAAADI. The CDR3 runs to 15 residues. The junction had 4 bases not matched to a gene; V was cut back by 2 bases and J by 5 bases. The CDR3 loop reads CASSEVGQGANEQYF. The CDR3 DNA is TGCGCCAGCAGTGAGGTGGGACAGGGGGCAAACGAGCAGTACTTC.

The gene calls are TRBV10-3 and TRBJ1-6; a weak D match, TRBD1 (5 bases). Germline CDR1 ENHRY, CDR2 SYGVKD. This CDR3 comprises 17 residues. V was clipped by 8 bases and J by 0 bases, with 17 bases between them. CDR3 amino acids: CAIGPRQMSSYNSPLHF. The CDR3 DNA follows: TGTGCCATCGGCCCCAGACAGATGAGCTCCTATAATTCACCCCTCCACTTT.

This sequence joins TRBV27 and TRBJ2-1; 8 nucleotides line up with TRBD2. Germline-derived CDR1 and CDR2 are MNHEY and SMNVEV (reference sequence). The CDR3 spans 18 residues. V trimming: 7 bases; J trimming: 6 bases; junction bases outside the gene matches: 20. DNA for the CDR3: TGTGCCAGCACCCTATTGGCCCCCCGGGGGGGGCAAAGCAATGAGCAGTTCTTC. This gives the protein CASTLLAPRGGQSNEQFF.